This T cell receptor beta chain was captured by sequencing in a study of blood T cell repertoires in COVID-19. Overall study: Acute-phase and convalescent COVID-19 samples originated in the United States, Italy and Spain. PBMCs, B-cell-depleted T cells, or T cells provided the cDNA or gDNA that made up the material.

Per the authors' pipeline: Reference gene primer amplification in the assay estimated nucleated cell counts. The assay was immunoSEQ multiplex PCR, and TCRdb's table has in-frame clones only and misses some. D and trimming come from the DNA, and the V and J calls and clone size come from that table. The sample has over 15,000 clones, roughly 87% seen once; the top ten hold roughly 8.3%. The clonotype originates from a human donor in a cohort sampled during active COVID-19. The donor label of this sample is uncertain. Sequencing was performed on peripheral blood.

The CDR3 protein is CASSQAGGANYGYTF. CDR3 DNA: TGTGCCAGCAGCCAAGCCGGCGGGGCGAACTATGGCTACACCTTC. This chain uses TRBV4-2 with TRBJ1-2, with D possibly TRBD1 on 5 matching bases. Germline CDR1 and CDR2: LGHNA and YNFKEQ. V was trimmed by 1 base and J by 2 bases, leaving 11 bases between them. The CDR3 covers 15 residues.